What follows are 20 T cell receptor beta chains derived from one specimen sequenced in a study of T cells after yellow fever vaccination (dated by TCRdb to about 2019). Libraries were made using 5' RACE. The run used an Illumina HiSeq 2500. The public reads were reprocessed in TCRdb via fastp at Q25 and MiXCR, keeping in-frame beta chains. Rows merge per CDR3 protein into single entries with the most common DNA and genes. The sample yields about 85,000 distinct CDR3 sequences; less than 15% were counted once. Jointly, the top ten make up under 30% of the sample. What this sample's treatment or condition label stands for: live attenuated yellow fever vaccine strain. Sequenced material: CD8+ T cells not binding an NS4B(214-222) dextramer, sorted from PBMCs, taken roughly 23 days after the first yellow fever vaccination. What this sample's cell subset or site label stands for: NS4B epitope dextramer-negative CD8 T cells. These receptors were collected from a young man who received the YFV17D yellow fever vaccine.

The chain couples TRBV5-1 to TRBJ2-7, with 9 bases fitting TRBD1. Germline trimming cut 6 bases from V and 4 bases from J; bases unmatched to any gene: 8. The length of the CDR3 is 14 residues. CDR1 SGHRS and CDR2 YFSETQ come from the germline V gene. The CDR3 protein is CASNPGTGNYEQYF. The CDR3 DNA sequence: TGCGCCAGCAACCCCGGGACAGGGAATTACGAGCAGTACTTC.

This clonotype has just a few counts. J is TRBJ2-1 and V is TRBV27; D tentatively fits TRBD1 or TRBD2 (5 bases each). CDR1 and CDR2 (germline): MNHEY, SMNVEV (reference sequence). V lost 1 base, J lost 0 bases, and 10 bases lay in between. CDR3 size: 16 residues. CDR3 amino acids: CASSLWGPSSYNEQFF. The CDR3 nucleotides read TGTGCCAGCAGTTTATGGGGACCAAGCTCCTACAATGAGCAGTTCTTC.

The V and J genes are TRBV23-1 and TRBJ2-7, with D perhaps TRBD1 (6 bases). TRBV23-1 is an ORF; its function is uncertain. This CDR3 has 12 amino acids. Trimming pared 3 bases from V and 5 bases from J, leaving 8 bases between. The CDR3 DNA reads TGCGCCAGCAGTCATCGACAGGACGAGCAGTACGTC. It encodes CASSHRQDEQYV.

This clonotype appeared a few times. The chain uses TRBV20-1 and TRBJ2-7; weak D call: TRBD1 (5 bases). From germline, CDR1 is DFQATT and CDR2 SNEGSKA (reference sequence). V was pared by 4 bases and J by 0 bases, with 10 bases between. The CDR3 runs to 13 residues. CDR3 in amino acids: CSAKQDGSYEQYV. The CDR3 region has the DNA TGCAGTGCTAAACAGGATGGCTCCTACGAGCAGTACGTC.

The chain uses TRBV7-8 and TRBJ1-3, with TRBD1 as a possible D gene (6 bases). In germline, CDR1 is SGHVS, CDR2 FQNEAQ. The CDR3 length is 14 residues. V was clipped by 7 bases and J by 2 bases, with 12 bases between them. CDR3 in DNA: TGTGCCAGCATCTCAGGGGCCACTGGAAACACCATATATTTT. It codes for CASISGATGNTIYF. The entire variable domain, with the rest obtained from reference TRBV7-8 and TRBJ1-3, is as follows: GAGVSQSPRYKVAKRGQDVALRCDPISGHVSLFWYQQALGQGPEFLTYFQNEAQLDKSGLPSDRFFAERPEGSVSTLKIQRTQQEDSAVYLCASISGATGNTIYFGEGSWLTVV.

This clonotype was seen a few times. The chain recombines TRBV7-9 with TRBJ1-2; D is ambiguous. Trimming cost V 0 bases and J 5 bases, with 10 bases left between them. Germline assignment: CDR1 SEHNR and CDR2 FQNEAQ (reference sequence). The CDR3 runs 14 residues. The CDR3, as DNA: TGTGCCAGCAGCTTAGCCGGGTCAGTGTATGGCTACACCTTC. Its translation is CASSLAGSVYGYTF.

J is TRBJ2-1 and V is TRBV4-3; a weak D match, TRBD1 (5 bases). This CDR3 is 13 amino acids long. V dropped 9 bases and J dropped 6 bases, with 15 bases sitting between them. Germline V gene lookup returns CDR1 LGHNA and CDR2 YSLEER. The CDR3 coding sequence is TGCGCCAGTTCCCAGGGTTTCGGCAATGAGCAGTTCTTC. It is translated as CASSQGFGNEQFF.

The rearrangement uses TRBV29-1 and TRBJ1-1; D is uncertain. V was trimmed by 3 bases and J by 1 base, leaving 9 bases between them. The germline gives CDR1 SQVTM, CDR2 ANQGSEA. The CDR3 length is 13 residues. The CDR3 sequence is CSVDGSGNTEAFF. The CDR3 DNA reads as TGCAGCGTTGATGGGTCCGGGAACACTGAAGCTTTCTTT. Supplemented by reference TRBV29-1 and TRBJ1-1, the full variable domain reads SAVISQKPSRDICQRGTSLTIQCQVDSQVTMMFWYRQQPGQSLTLIATANQGSEATYESGFVIDKFPISRPNLTFSTLTVSNMSPEDSSIYLCSVDGSGNTEAFFGQGTRLTVV.

The gene calls are TRBV4-3 and TRBJ2-1; perhaps D is TRBD1 or TRBD2 (6 bases each). Trimming removed 1 base at V and 7 bases at J, with 11 bases between. The germline V gene has CDR1 LGHNA and CDR2 YSLEER. This CDR3 spans 14 amino acids. The CDR3 DNA reads TGCGCCAGCAGCCAAGGGGGGGCCCGGAATGAGCAGTTCTTC. This encodes CASSQGGARNEQFF.

This clonotype was observed a few times. The rearrangement links TRBV6-5 to TRBJ2-5; D uncertain. There are 15 residues in the CDR3. The germline V gene has CDR1 MNHEY and CDR2 SVGAGI. Trimming shortened V by 4 bases and J by 0 bases, and 12 bases separated the two germline ends. Written as DNA, the CDR3 is TGTGCCAGCAGTTCTCGGACGGAGTACCAAGAGACCCAGTACTTC. Its protein product is CASSSRTEYQETQYF.

This clonotype has a handful of counts. The chain links TRBV10-3 to TRBJ2-7; D gene unclear. CDR1 and CDR2 (germline): ENHRY, SYGVKD. V lost 8 bases and J 3 bases, leaving 11 bases between the germline ends. This CDR3 contains 12 residues. CDR3 nucleotides: TGTGCCATCGCAGAAGGCAGCTACGAGCAGTACTTC. The encoded protein is CAIAEGSYEQYF.

The CDR3 sequence is CAGEGYEQFF. CDR3 sequence (DNA): TGTGCCGGTGAAGGGTATGAGCAGTTCTTC. The rearrangement uses TRBV6-1 and TRBJ2-1; no definite D call. From germline, CDR1 is MNHNS and CDR2 SASEGT. The CDR3 spans 10 residues. The V and J ends lost 11 bases and 8 bases respectively, with 10 bases between them.

V and J are TRBV5-8 and TRBJ2-2; no reliable D call. V was shortened by 1 base and J by 2 bases, with 12 bases between the two germline ends. This CDR3 is 16 amino acids long. From germline, CDR1 is SGHTS and CDR2 YDEGEE. The CDR3 nucleotides are TGTGCCAGCAGCTTGTTCTCGACCGAAAACACCGGGGAGCTGTTTTTT. It codes for CASSLFSTENTGELFF.

This clonotype showed up just a few times. The gene calls are TRBV7-2 and TRBJ2-1; no reliable D call. There are 15 residues in the CDR3. In germline, CDR1 is SGHTA, CDR2 FQGNSA. V dropped 0 bases and J dropped 2 bases, with 8 bases sitting between them. CDR3 sequence: CASSLALGPYNEQFF. CDR3 DNA sequence: TGTGCCAGCAGCTTAGCCCTAGGCCCCTACAATGAGCAGTTCTTC.

The table lists this clonotype with many counts. This chain connects TRBV29-1 to TRBJ2-2; D is uncertain. V was trimmed by 2 bases and J by 4 bases, leaving 8 bases between them. The length of the CDR3 is 13 residues. Germline CDR1 SQVTM, CDR2 ANQGSEA. In DNA form, the CDR3 reads TGCAGCGTTGAAATGGTTGGCACCGGGGAGCTGTTTTTT. Translating gives CSVEMVGTGELFF.

In its sample, this clonotype was seen a few times. The V call is TRBV5-6, the J call TRBJ2-1; TRBD2 matches 7 bases. CDR3 length: 15 amino acids. Germline CDR1 SGHDT, CDR2 YYEEEE. Trimming removed 4 bases from V and 4 bases from J; junction bases left unmatched: 8. The CDR3 DNA sequence: TGTGCCAGCAGCCCCGTTCTAGCGGTATACAATGAGCAGTTCTTC. Its protein is CASSPVLAVYNEQFF.

The chain combines TRBV11-2 with TRBJ1-6; tentative D call: TRBD1 (6 bases). This CDR3 region has 17 residues. Trimming cost V 0 bases and J 5 bases, with 14 bases left between them. CDR1 is SGHAT, CDR2 FQNNGV, per germline. CDR3 region: CASSLDDWDTDNSPLHF. CDR3 in DNA: TGTGCCAGCAGCTTAGATGATTGGGACACTGATAATTCACCCCTCCACTTT.

The chain joins TRBV10-3 to TRBJ1-6; D gene unclear. The CDR3 runs to 15 residues. The V gene lost 4 bases and the J gene lost 6 bases, with 13 bases spanning the gap. Germline CDR1 ENHRY, CDR2 SYGVKD. CDR3 amino acids: CAISVSGAGNSPLHF. As DNA, the CDR3 is TGTGCCATCAGTGTTTCGGGAGCGGGTAATTCACCCCTCCACTTT.

The J gene is TRBJ2-3, the V gene TRBV4-1; TRBD2 matches 8 bases. Germline CDR1 MGHRA, CDR2 YSYEKL. The V segment lost 2 bases and the J segment 2 bases; nucleotides outside the gene matches: 3. The CDR3 has 15 residues. This CDR3 reads CASSQTSGITDTQYF. In DNA form, the CDR3 reads TGCGCCAGCAGCCAAACTAGCGGCATCACAGATACGCAGTATTTT.

V is TRBV24-1 and J is TRBJ1-5; 7 bases align to TRBD1. In germline, CDR1 is KGHDR, CDR2 SFDVKD. The J segment lost 0 bases and the V segment lost 7 bases, leaving 2 bases of the junction unmatched. The CDR3 is 14 amino acids. This CDR3 is CATSRQGSNQPQHF. DNA for the CDR3: TGTGCCACCAGCCGACAGGGTAGCAATCAGCCCCAGCATTTT.